Sequencing of this T cell receptor beta chain was carried out in a study of T cell repertoires in cytomegalovirus infection. Study as a whole: Carrying CMV and the relevant HLA type showed in public TCR beta signatures. Whole-study findings and limits: The study identified carriers of CMV plus the relevant HLA from cumulative public TCR beta family frequency.

One entry per CDR3 protein, called by TCRdb with MiXCR from the reads. In the table there are 700,000 to 950,000 distinct CDR3 sequences, around a third of which are singletons. This clonotype was recorded a few times. Its antigen is currently unknown. V lost 5 bases and J lost 2, with 24 bases in between. CDR3 length: 18 residues. Per the germline V gene, CDR1 is MNHEY and CDR2 is SVGAGI. The chain is built from TRBV6-5 and TRBJ1-2; weak D call: TRBD1 (5 bases). Sequencing used cultured CD8+ T cells from PBMCs, obtained from culture after CMV antigen stimulation. This receptor was obtained from a human donor in good health (CMV status not recorded). Some clones in this sample may be carry-over from other donors' samples. For the CDR3, the DNA is TGTGCCAGCAGTCATAGATGGGACGGCGAGTTCTCGAACTATGGCTACACCTTC. It specifies CASSHRWDGEFSNYGYTF.